These 10 T cell receptor beta chains share one sample of origin, sequenced in a study of cytomegalovirus exposure and HLA in healthy donors. Primers for the PCR totalled 60 Vbeta and 13 Jbeta. Clones were sequenced by immunoSEQ multiplex PCR, and TCRdb holds only the in-frame ones, with some missing. The data show 40,000 or so clones, 90% to 95% seen once. The sequencing sample was made of PBMCs. The receptors originated from a young woman in good health and CMV-seronegative.

This clone is a singleton in its sample. V is TRBV5-4 and J is TRBJ1-1; D is ambiguous. CDR3 length: 14 residues. The germline gives CDR1 SGHNT, CDR2 YYREEE (reference sequence). V shed 0 bases and J shed 0 bases, with 6 bases lying between them. CDR3: CASSLEQLNTEAFF. CDR3 coding DNA: TGTGCCAGCAGCTTGGAACAGTTGAACACTGAAGCTTTCTTT.

This sequence joins TRBV30 and TRBJ2-1, with D possibly TRBD2 on 6 matching bases. In germline, CDR1 is GTSNPN, CDR2 SVGIG (reference sequence). The CDR3 consists of 15 residues. The ends were cut back, 6 bases at V and 4 bases at J, with 19 bases in the middle. The CDR3 DNA reads TGTGCCTGCAAATCTGCGTTCGGGAGATACAATGAGCAGTTCTTC. Translating gives CACKSAFGRYNEQFF.

The chain is built from TRBV29-1 and TRBJ2-1; TRBD2 matches 14 bases. CDR3 length: 18 residues. Losses at the gene ends were 1 base for V and 9 bases for J; bases not matched to a gene: 14. Germline CDR1 SQVTM, CDR2 ANQGSEA. CDR3 sequence: CSVEGGPGLAGVVGEQFF. For the CDR3, the DNA is TGCAGCGTTGAAGGGGGACCGGGACTAGCGGGAGTGGTGGGTGAGCAGTTCTTC.

The chain joins TRBV4-3 to TRBJ1-2; D is undetermined. The CDR3 loop spans 13 amino acids. Trimming pared 1 base from V and 6 bases from J, leaving 9 bases between. Per the germline V gene, CDR1 is LGHNA and CDR2 is YSLEER. This CDR3 is CASSQVLYDGYTF. The CDR3 nucleotides read TGCGCCAGCAGCCAAGTACTTTACGATGGCTACACCTTC.

This clone has just a few counts. This chain uses TRBV12-2 with TRBJ1-5. TRBV12-2 is listed as a pseudogene. The length of the CDR3 is 13 residues. The chain's CDR3 is CANPGGHNQPQHF. In DNA form, the CDR3 reads TGTGCAAATCCGGGGGGCCACAATCAGCCCCAGCATTTT.

The chain uses TRBV29-1 and TRBJ2-2, with 9 bases lining up with TRBD1. The CDR3 is 15 residues long. Looked up from germline, CDR1 is SQVTM and CDR2 is ANQGSEA. CDR3 coding DNA: TGCAGTATTATTCCGGGACAGGGCGTCACCGGGGAGCTGTTTTTT. Its translation is CSIIPGQGVTGELFF.

The chain has TRBV18 and TRBJ1-2; no clear D gene. V was trimmed by 3 bases and J by 4 bases, leaving 12 bases between them. CDR3 length equals 14 residues. Germline CDR1 is KGHSH and CDR2 is LQKENI. This chain's CDR3 is CASSPSQELYGYTF. The CDR3 bases are TGTGCCAGCTCACCTAGTCAGGAACTCTATGGCTACACCTTC. Using reference TRBV18 and TRBJ1-2 for the parts outside the CDR3, the full variable domain is NAGVMQNPRHLVRRRGQEARLRCSPMKGHSHVYWYRQLPEEGLKFMVYLQKENIIDESGMPKERFSAEFPKEGPSILRIQQVVRGDSAAYFCASSPSQELYGYTFGSGTRLTVV.

The gene calls are TRBV2 and TRBJ2-7; weak D call: TRBD2 (5 bases). Trimming removed 5 bases from V and 2 bases from J, with 13 bases in between. Germline assignment: CDR1 SNHLY and CDR2 FYNNEI. This CDR3 spans 14 amino acids. CDR3 loop: CASSYSGETYEQYF. Here the CDR3 DNA reads TGTGCCAGCAGTTACAGCGGAGAAACCTACGAGCAGTACTTC.

Here the CDR3 DNA reads TGTGCCTGGAGGGGTGGGGGGGATCAGCCCCAGCATTTT. It codes for CAWRGGGDQPQHF. The genes are TRBV30 and TRBJ1-5; the D gene is possibly TRBD1 (5 bases). The CDR3 has 13 residues. V lost 3 bases to trimming and J lost 5 bases, with 11 bases between them. CDR1 is GTSNPN, CDR2 SVGIG, per germline (reference sequence).

This clone has only a few counts. The chain links TRBV4-2 to TRBJ2-1; TRBD2 matches 13 bases. Germline CDR1 is LGHNA and CDR2 is YNFKEQ. The CDR3 contains 16 residues. The ends lost 0 bases at V and 7 bases at J; junction bases unmatched: 3. CDR3 loop: CASSQDWTSGGNEQFF. As DNA, the CDR3 is TGTGCCAGCAGCCAAGATTGGACTAGCGGGGGTAATGAGCAGTTCTTC.